The rows below give T cell receptor beta chains drawn from one sample of a study of Ad26.COV2.S vaccination and SARS-CoV-2 variants. The method was immunoSEQ multiplex PCR; TCRdb's version includes in-frame clones alone and lacks a portion of them. Here the sample spans fewer than 600,000 clones, roughly nine tenths being singletons. The input for sequencing was peripheral blood, taken in a trial of Ad26.COV2.S vaccine versus placebo. The source of these receptors is a person between 18 and 60 years old who received the Ad26.COV2.S COVID-19 vaccine or a placebo. Both conserved end residues are part of each CDR3. The order of the fields is J gene, V gene, CDR3 protein.

J: TRBJ2-3
V: TRBV11-2
CDR3: CASSIPGGSSTDTQYF

J: TRBJ2-3
V: TRBV5-1
CDR3: CASSLVEGGGTDTQYF

J: TRBJ2-7
V: TRBV7-9
CDR3: CASSLAGDRSSYEQYF

J: TRBJ2-1
V: TRBV29-1
CDR3: CSVEVRDRGKNNEQFF

J: TRBJ2-5
V: TRBV11-2
CDR3: CASSLGEFRDRGETQYF

J: TRBJ1-2
V: TRBV6-5
CDR3: CASSYSRGANYGYTF

J: TRBJ1-4
V: TRBV6-5
CDR3: CASSYVTGEKLFF

J: TRBJ1-3
V: TRBV30
CDR3: CAWSVWGSSSGNTIYF

J: TRBJ2-1
V: TRBV11-3
CDR3: CASSQGLAGHEQFF

J: TRBJ1-1
V: TRBV7-2
CDR3: CASSLLSQGKEAFF

J: TRBJ1-1
V: TRBV27
CDR3: CASSLSGPSNMNTEAFF

J: TRBJ2-5
V: TRBV28
CDR3: CASSLGLLALKETQYF

J: TRBJ2-5
V: TRBV9
CDR3: CASSEHLAGGETQYF

J: TRBJ1-6
V: TRBV11-2
CDR3: CASSLVLRRQRGNSPLHF

J: TRBJ1-2
V: TRBV6-5
CDR3: CASSYEDEAAYGYTF

J: TRBJ2-1
V: TRBV5-4
CDR3: CASSLPRSNNEQFF

J: TRBJ2-5
V: TRBV7-6
CDR3: CASSLGGQLAVQETQYF

J: TRBJ2-7
V: TRBV29-1
CDR3: CSAGQGSVEQYF

J: TRBJ2-1
V: TRBV19
CDR3: CASAEGLAGDDLYNEQFF

J: TRBJ1-3
V: TRBV2
CDR3: CASSVGGSGNTIYF

J: TRBJ1-1
V: TRBV5-1
CDR3: CASSLHRINTEAFF

J: TRBJ2-3
V: TRBV7-9
CDR3: CASSPPGTSGISTDTQYF

J: TRBJ1-2
V: TRBV6-1
CDR3: CASSEEGTVYGYTF

J: TRBJ1-2
V: TRBV4-1
CDR3: CASSQAKPDGYTF

J: TRBJ2-3
V: TRBV9
CDR3: CASSKSDTQYF

J: TRBJ2-7
V: TRBV6-5
CDR3: CATVAGPSYEQYF

J: TRBJ2-5
V: TRBV6-5
CDR3: CASTTSGGVETQYF

J: TRBJ1-2
V: TRBV2
CDR3: CASSDGLGAGPPHGYTF

J: TRBJ2-3
V: TRBV19
CDR3: CASSPRGAWVGTYTDTQYF

J: TRBJ2-3
V: TRBV29-1
CDR3: CSVDVPGQVNTQYF